These 4 T cell receptor beta chains share one sample of origin, sequenced in a study of OX40 agonist ivuxolimab in advanced cancers. The library came from the immunoSEQ multiplex PCR assay. TCRdb obtained this table from immuneACCESS and retained in-frame rearrangements with V and J assigned. These tables miss some clones; where compared with another copy, unresolved V genes account for less than half of the shortfall, and the remainder is unexplained. The sample records about 21,000 clones, about 87% of which are singletons. The top ten clonotypes cover about a sixth of the sample. This sample comprised CD4+ or CD8+ T cells sorted from blood, obtained in a trial of the OX40 agonist ivuxolimab. The source is an adult with an advanced solid tumor such as melanoma, head and neck, liver or kidney cancer.

The table lists this clone with a few counts. The chain links TRBV19 to TRBJ1-1; possible D gene TRBD1, 5 bases. Germline V gene lookup returns CDR1 LNHDA and CDR2 SQIVND (reference sequence). The CDR3 has 14 residues. V lost 6 bases, J lost 1 base, and 12 bases lay in between. DNA for the CDR3: TGTGCCAGTAGCCACCGGGGCCCGAACACTGAAGCTTTCTTT. Translation: CASSHRGPNTEAFF.

This CDR3 is CASSLNTREALEQYF. The CDR3 region has the DNA TGTGCCAGCAGCTTGAATACGCGTGAGGCGCTCGAGCAGTACTTC. The chain combines TRBV5-8 with TRBJ2-7; D uncertain. Germline lookup yields CDR1 SGHTS and CDR2 YDEGEE. V lost 1 base, J lost 6 bases, and 17 bases lay in between. The CDR3 contains 15 residues.

In this sample, this clone turned up once. The chain has TRBV6-1 and TRBJ2-7; a weak D match, TRBD1 (5 bases). The CDR3 is 16 residues long. V gave up 2 bases and J gave up 2 bases, with 16 bases separating them. CDR1 MNHNS and CDR2 SASEGT come from the germline V gene. The CDR3 DNA reads TGTGCCAGCAGTGAAATGTGGACACCCGGACCCTACGAGCAGTACTTC. Amino acids: CASSEMWTPGPYEQYF.

The rearrangement uses TRBV4-1 and TRBJ2-1; TRBD1 matches at 10 bases. The CDR3 sequence is 14 residues long. Unmatched junction bases numbered 3, after V lost 0 bases and J lost 10 bases. Germline CDR1 is MGHRA and CDR2 is YSYEKL. CDR3 amino acids: CASSQEGTGVEQFF. CDR3 in DNA: TGCGCCAGCAGCCAAGAGGGGACAGGGGTCGAGCAGTTCTTC.